This T cell receptor beta chain was identified in a study of shared clonotypes between healthy human individuals. Study-wide points: Non-shared clonotypes had lower generation probabilities than those shared by all four donors.

Clones were read by immunoSEQ multiplex PCR, and TCRdb kept only the in-frame ones, dropping some. The sample lists about 1.4 million clones, around 97% occurring once. Worth noting for this clone: Its specificity is unknown.

The source of this sequence is a man between 25 and 39 years old in good health. Sequenced sample: naive CD4+ T cells sorted from blood. Subset defined: CD45RA+ positively selected.

The CDR3, as DNA: TGTGCCAGCAGCTTCGGCACCGGGGAGCTGTTTTTT. This codes for CASSFGTGELFF. The chain uses TRBV7-9 and TRBJ2-2; D remains ambiguous. Trimming took 3 bases from V and 4 from J, leaving 3 bases between them. This CDR3 is 12 amino acids long. From germline, CDR1 is SEHNR and CDR2 FQNEAQ (reference sequence).